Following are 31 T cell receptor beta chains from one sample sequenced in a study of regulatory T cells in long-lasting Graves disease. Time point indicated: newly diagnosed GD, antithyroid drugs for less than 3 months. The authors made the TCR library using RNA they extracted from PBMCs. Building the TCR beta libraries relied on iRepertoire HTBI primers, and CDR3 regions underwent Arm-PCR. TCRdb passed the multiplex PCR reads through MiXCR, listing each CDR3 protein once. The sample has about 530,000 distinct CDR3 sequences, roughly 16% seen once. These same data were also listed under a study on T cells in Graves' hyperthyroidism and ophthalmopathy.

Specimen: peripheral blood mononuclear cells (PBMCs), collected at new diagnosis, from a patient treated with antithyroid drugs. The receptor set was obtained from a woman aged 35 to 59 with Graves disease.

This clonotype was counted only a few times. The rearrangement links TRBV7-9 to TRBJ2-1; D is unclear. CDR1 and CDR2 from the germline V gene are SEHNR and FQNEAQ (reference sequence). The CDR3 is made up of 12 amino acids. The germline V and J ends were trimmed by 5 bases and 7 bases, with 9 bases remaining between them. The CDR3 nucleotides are TGTGCCAGCAGCCAGCTCCGGAATGAGCAGTTCTTC. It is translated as CASSQLRNEQFF.

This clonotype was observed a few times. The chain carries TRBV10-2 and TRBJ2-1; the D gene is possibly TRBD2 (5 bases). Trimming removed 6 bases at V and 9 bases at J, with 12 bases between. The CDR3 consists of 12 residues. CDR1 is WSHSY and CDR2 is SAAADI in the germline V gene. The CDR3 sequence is CASRRAPGEQFF. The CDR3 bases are TGCGCCAGCAGGAGGGCGCCGGGTGAGCAGTTCTTC.

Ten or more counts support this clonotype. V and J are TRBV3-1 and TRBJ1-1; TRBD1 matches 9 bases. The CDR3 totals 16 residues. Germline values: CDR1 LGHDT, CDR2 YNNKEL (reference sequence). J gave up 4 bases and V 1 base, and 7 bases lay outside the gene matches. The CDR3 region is CASSQAGQGTGTEAFF. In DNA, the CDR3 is TGTGCCAGCAGCCAAGCGGGACAGGGAACGGGCACTGAAGCTTTCTTT.

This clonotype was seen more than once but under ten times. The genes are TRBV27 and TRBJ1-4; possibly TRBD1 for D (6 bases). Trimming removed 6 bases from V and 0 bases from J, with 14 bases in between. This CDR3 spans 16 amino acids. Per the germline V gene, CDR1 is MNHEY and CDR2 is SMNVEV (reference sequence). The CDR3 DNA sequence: TGTGCCAGCAGGAAACACGGGACACCAACTAATGAAAAACTGTTTTTT. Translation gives CASRKHGTPTNEKLFF.

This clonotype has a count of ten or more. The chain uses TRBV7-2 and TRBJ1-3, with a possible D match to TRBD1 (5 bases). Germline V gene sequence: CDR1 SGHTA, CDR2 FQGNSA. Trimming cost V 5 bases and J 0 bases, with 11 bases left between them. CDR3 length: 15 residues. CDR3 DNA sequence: TGTGCCAGCAGCCCATGGGGGGGCTCTGGAAACACCATATATTTT. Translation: CASSPWGGSGNTIYF.

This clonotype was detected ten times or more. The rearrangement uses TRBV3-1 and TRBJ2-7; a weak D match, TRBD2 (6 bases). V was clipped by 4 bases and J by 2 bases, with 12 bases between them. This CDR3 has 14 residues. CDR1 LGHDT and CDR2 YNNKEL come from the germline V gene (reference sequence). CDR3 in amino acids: CASSRGDGAYEQYF. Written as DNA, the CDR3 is TGTGCCAGCAGCCGGGGGGACGGAGCCTACGAGCAGTACTTC.

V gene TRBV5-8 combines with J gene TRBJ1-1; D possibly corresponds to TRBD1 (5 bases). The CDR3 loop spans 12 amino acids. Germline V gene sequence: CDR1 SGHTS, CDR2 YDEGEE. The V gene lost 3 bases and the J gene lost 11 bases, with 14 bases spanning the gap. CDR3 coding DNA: TGTGCCAGCAGCTGGGGACGTCCGGCGGCTTTCTTT. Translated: CASSWGRPAAFF.

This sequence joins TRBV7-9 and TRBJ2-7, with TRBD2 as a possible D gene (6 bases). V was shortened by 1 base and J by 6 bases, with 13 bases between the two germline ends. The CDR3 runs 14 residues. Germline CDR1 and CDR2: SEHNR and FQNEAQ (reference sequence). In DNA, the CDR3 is TGTGCCAGCAGCTTAGAGGCGGGGCGGCGCGAGCAGTACTTC. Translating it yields CASSLEAGRREQYF.

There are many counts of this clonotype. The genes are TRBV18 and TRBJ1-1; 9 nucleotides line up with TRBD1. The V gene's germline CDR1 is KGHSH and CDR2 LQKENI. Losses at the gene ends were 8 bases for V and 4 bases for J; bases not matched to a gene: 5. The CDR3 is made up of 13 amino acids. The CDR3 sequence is CASSPQGATEAFF. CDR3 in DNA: TGTGCCAGCAGTCCACAGGGGGCCACTGAAGCTTTCTTT.

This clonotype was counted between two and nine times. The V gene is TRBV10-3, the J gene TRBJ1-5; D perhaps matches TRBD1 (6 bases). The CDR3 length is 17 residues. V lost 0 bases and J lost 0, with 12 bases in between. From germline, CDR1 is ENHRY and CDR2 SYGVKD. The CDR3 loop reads CAISESGAPLSNQPQHF. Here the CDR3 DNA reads TGTGCCATCAGTGAGTCGGGGGCGCCGCTTAGCAATCAGCCCCAGCATTTT.

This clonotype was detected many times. The CDR3 reads CSASRDSYIETQYF. The CDR3 DNA reads TGCAGTGCTAGCCGGGACTCCTACATAGAGACCCAGTACTTC. V usage is TRBV20-1 and J usage is TRBJ2-5, with D perhaps TRBD2 (6 bases). Germline V gives CDR1 DFQATT, CDR2 SNEGSKA (reference sequence). Trimming removed 3 bases at V and 4 bases at J, with 15 bases between. This CDR3 region has 14 residues.

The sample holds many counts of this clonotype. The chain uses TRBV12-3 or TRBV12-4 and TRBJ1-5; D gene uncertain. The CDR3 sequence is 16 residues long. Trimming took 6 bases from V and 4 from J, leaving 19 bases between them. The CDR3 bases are TGTGCCAGCAGCTTGAACGCGTGGGGTCTGAATCAGCCCCAGCATTTT. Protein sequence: CASSLNAWGLNQPQHF.

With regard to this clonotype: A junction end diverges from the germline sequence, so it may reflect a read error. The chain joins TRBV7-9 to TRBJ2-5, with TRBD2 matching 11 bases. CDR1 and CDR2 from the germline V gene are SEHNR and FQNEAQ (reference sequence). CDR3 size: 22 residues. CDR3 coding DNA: TGTGCTAGCAGCTTAGAAGCGGGGGCTAGCGGGGGGACACGTCTATTAACGGAGACCCAGTACTTC. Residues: CASSLEAGASGGTRLLTETQYF.

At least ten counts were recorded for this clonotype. CDR3 DNA sequence: TGTGCCAGCAGCCAAGTATCCAGCGTCGGGTCCATTCAGTACTTC. The encoded protein is CASSQVSSVGSIQYF. The chain is built from TRBV3-1 and TRBJ2-4; no definite D call. This CDR3 comprises 15 residues. Deletions cut 1 base from V and 9 bases from J, with 16 bases between. Germline assignment: CDR1 LGHDT and CDR2 YNNKEL (reference sequence).

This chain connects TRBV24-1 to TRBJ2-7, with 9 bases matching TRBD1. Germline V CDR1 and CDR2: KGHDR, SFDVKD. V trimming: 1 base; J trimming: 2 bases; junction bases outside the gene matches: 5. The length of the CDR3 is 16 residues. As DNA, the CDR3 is TGTGCCACCAGTGATTTCGGCACAGGGGGCACCTACGAGCAGTACTTC. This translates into CATSDFGTGGTYEQYF.

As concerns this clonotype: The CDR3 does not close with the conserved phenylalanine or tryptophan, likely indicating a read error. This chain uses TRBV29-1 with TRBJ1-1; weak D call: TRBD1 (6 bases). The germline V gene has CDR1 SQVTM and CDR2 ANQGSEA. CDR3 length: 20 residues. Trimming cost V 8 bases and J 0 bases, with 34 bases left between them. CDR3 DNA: TGCAGCTCTGTGGGTGGTTCGGGTAGACAGGCGCAAGGTCTGAACACTGAAGCTTTCTAT. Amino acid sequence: CSSVGGSGRQAQGLNTEAFY.

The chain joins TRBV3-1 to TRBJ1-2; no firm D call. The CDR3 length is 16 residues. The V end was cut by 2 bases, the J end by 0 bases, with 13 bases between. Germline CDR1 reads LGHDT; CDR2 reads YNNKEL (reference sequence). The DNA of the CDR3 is TGTGCCAGCAGCCAACTTCCCGGCCCCCCTAACTATGGCTACACCTTC. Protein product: CASSQLPGPPNYGYTF.

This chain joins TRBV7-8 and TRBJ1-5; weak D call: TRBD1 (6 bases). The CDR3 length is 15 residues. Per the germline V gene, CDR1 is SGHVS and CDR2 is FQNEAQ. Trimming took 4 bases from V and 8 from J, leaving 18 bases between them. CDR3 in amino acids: CASSSSGGEIKPQHF. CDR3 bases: TGTGCCAGCAGCTCGTCGGGGGGCGAGATTAAGCCCCAGCATTTT.

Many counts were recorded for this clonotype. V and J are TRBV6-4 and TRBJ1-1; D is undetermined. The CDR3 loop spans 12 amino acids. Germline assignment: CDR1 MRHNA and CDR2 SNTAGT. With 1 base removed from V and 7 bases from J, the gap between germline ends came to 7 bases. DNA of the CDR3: TGTGCCAGCAGTGACTACCGTAGTGAAGCTTTCTTT. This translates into CASSDYRSEAFF.

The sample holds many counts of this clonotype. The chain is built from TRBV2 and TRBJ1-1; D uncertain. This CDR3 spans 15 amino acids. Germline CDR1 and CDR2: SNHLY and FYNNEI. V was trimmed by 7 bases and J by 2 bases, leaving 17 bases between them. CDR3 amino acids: CASTRTRTLNTEAFF. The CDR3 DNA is TGTGCCAGCACCCGGACCAGAACCCTAAACACTGAAGCTTTCTTT. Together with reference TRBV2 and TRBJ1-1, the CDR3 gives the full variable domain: EPEVTQTPSHQVTQMGQEVILRCVPISNHLYFYWYRQILGQKVEFLVSFYNNEISEKSEIFDDQFSVERPDGSNFTLKIRSTKLEDSAMYFCASTRTRTLNTEAFFGQGTRLTVV.

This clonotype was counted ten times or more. The CDR3 sequence is CASSLESPDGYTF. CDR3 bases: TGCGCCAGCAGCTTGGAGTCCCCTGACGGCTACACCTTC. The chain carries TRBV5-1 and TRBJ1-2; the D is unclear. This CDR3 comprises 13 residues. Germline CDR1 and CDR2: SGHRS and YFSETQ. V lost 0 bases, J lost 8 bases, and 11 bases lay in between.

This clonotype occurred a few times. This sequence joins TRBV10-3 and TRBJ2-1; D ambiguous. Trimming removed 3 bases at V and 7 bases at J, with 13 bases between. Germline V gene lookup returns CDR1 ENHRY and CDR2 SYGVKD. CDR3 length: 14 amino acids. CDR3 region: CAISESGLGNEQFF. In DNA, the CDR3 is TGTGCCATCAGTGAAAGTGGGCTGGGTAATGAGCAGTTCTTC.

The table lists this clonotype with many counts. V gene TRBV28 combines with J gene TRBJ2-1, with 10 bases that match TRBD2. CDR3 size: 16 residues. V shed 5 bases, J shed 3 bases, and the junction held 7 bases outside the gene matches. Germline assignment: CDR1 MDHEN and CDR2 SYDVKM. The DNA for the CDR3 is TGTGCCAGCAGTACTCTTCTAGCGGGGGACTACAATGAGCAGTTCTTC. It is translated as CASSTLLAGDYNEQFF.

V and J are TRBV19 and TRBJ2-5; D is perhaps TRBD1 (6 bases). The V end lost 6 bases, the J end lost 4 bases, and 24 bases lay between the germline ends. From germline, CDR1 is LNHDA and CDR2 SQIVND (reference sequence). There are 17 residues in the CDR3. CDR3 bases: TGTGCCAGTAGGAAAGAACTCACCGGGGTGGGGGCAGAGACCCAGTACTTC. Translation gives CASRKELTGVGAETQYF. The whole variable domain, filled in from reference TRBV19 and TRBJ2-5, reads DGGITQSPKYLFRKEGQNVTLSCEQNLNHDAMYWYRQDPGQGLRLIYYSQIVNDFQKGDIAEGYSVSREKKESFPLTVTSAQKNPTAFYLCASRKELTGVGAETQYFGPGTRLLVL.

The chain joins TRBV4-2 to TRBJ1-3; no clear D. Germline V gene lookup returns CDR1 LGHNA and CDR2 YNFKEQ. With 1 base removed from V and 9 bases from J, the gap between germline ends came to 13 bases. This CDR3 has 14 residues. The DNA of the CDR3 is TGTGCCAGCAGCCAAGGAGGGCAAGCGGGCACCATATATTTT. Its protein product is CASSQGGQAGTIYF.

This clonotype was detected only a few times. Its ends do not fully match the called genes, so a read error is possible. The CDR3, as DNA: TGTGCCAGCAGCGGTACTGGGACTGCCTTT. Protein: CASSGTGTAF. The chain links TRBV7-2 to TRBJ2-3; D is possibly TRBD2 (6 bases). This CDR3 is built from 10 residues. Germline V CDR1 and CDR2: SGHTA, FQGNSA.

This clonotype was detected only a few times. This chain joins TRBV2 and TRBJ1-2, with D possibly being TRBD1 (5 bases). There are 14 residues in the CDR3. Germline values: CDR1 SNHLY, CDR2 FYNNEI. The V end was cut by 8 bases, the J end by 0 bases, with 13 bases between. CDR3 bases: TGTGCCAGCGAGGCTCAGGGAGCTAACTATGGCTACACCTTC. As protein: CASEAQGANYGYTF.

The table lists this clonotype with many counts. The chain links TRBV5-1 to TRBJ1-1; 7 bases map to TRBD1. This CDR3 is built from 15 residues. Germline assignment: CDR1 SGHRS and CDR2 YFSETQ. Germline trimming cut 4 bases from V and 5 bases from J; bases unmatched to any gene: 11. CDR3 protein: CASSLTGHPSTEAFF. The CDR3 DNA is TGCGCCAGCAGCCTGACAGGGCATCCATCTACTGAAGCTTTCTTT.

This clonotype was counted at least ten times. The CDR3 DNA is TGTGCCAGCAGTGATCGTGCCAACTTAAACACAGATACGCAGTATTTT. It translates to CASSDRANLNTDTQYF. The chain uses TRBV6-1 and TRBJ2-3; D is unresolved. The germline gives CDR1 MNHNS, CDR2 SASEGT. Between the trimmed V and J ends, which lost 3 bases and 2 bases, there was a span of 15 bases. The CDR3 is made up of 16 amino acids.

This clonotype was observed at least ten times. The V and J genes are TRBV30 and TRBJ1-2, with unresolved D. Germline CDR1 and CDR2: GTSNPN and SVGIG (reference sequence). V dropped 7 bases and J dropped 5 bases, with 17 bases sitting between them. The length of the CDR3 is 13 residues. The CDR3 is CASDPGGRYGYTF. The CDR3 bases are TGTGCCTCCGACCCAGGCGGTAGATATGGCTACACCTTC.

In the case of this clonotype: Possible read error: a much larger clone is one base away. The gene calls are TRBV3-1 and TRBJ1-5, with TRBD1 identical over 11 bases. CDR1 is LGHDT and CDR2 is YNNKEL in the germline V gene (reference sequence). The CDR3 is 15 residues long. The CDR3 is CASSQGTGGHQPHHF. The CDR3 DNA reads TGTGCCAGCAGCCAAGGGACAGGGGGCCATCAGCCCCATCATTTT. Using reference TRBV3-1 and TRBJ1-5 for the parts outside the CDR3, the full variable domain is DTAVSQTPKYLVTQMGNDKSIKCEQNLGHDTMYWYKQDSKKFLKIMFSYNNKELIINETVPNRFSPKSPDKAHLNLHINSLELGDSAVYFCASSQGTGGHQPHHFGDGTRLSIL.